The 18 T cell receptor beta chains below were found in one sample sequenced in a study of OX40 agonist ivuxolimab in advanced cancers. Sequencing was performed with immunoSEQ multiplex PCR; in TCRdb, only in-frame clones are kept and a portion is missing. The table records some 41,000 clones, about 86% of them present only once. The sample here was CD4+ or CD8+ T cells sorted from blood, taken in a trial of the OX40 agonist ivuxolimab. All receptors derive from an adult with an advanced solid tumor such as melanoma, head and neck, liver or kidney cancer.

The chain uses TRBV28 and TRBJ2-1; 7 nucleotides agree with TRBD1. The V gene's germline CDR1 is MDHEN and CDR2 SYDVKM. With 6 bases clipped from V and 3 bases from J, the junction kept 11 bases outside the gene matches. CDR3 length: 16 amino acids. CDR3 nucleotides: TGTGCCAGCAGCTCCACAGGGGAAAGAGGCTACAATGAGCAGTTCTTC. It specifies CASSSTGERGYNEQFF.

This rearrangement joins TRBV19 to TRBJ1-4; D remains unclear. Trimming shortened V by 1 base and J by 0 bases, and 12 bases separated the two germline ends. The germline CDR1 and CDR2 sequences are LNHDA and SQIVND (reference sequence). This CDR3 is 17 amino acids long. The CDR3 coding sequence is TGTGCCAGTAGTATAGGTCCGCGGTTATCAACTAATGAAAAACTGTTTTTT. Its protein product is CASSIGPRLSTNEKLFF.

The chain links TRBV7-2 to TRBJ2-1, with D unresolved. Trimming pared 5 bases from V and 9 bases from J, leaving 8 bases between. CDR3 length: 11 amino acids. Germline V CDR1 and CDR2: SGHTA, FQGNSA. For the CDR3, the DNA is TGTGCCAGCAGCCTGAACTTTGAGCAGTTCTTC. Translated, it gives CASSLNFEQFF.

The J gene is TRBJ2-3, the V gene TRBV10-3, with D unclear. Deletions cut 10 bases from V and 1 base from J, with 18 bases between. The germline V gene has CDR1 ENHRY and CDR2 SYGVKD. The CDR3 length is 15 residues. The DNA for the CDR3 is TGTGCCAGTGGGGATCTGATGAGAGGCACAGATACGCAGTATTTT. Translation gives CASGDLMRGTDTQYF.

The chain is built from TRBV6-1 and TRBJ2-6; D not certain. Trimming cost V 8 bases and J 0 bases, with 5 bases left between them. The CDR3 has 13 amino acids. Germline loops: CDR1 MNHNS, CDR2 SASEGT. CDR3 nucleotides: TGTGCCAGCTGTGCCTCTGGGGCCAACGTCCTGACTTTC. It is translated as CASCASGANVLTF.

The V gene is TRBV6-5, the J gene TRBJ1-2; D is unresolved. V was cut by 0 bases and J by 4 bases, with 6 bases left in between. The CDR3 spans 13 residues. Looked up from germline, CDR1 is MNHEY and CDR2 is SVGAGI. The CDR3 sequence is CASSYSGSYGYTF. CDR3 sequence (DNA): TGTGCCAGCAGTTACTCGGGGTCCTATGGCTACACCTTC.

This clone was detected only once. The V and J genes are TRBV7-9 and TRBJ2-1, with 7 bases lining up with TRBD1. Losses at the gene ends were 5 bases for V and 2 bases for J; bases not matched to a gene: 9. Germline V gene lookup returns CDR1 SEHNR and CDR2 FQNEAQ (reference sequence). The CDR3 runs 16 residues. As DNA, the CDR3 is TGTGCCAGCAGCCCCCGGTGGGACAGAGCCTACAATGAGCAGTTCTTC. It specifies CASSPRWDRAYNEQFF. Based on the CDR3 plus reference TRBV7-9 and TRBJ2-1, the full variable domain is DTGVSQNPRHKITKRGQNVTFRCDPISEHNRLYWYRQTLGQGPEFLTYFQNEAQLEKSRLLSDRFSAERPKGSFSTLEIQRTEQGDSAMYLCASSPRWDRAYNEQFFGPGTRLTVL.

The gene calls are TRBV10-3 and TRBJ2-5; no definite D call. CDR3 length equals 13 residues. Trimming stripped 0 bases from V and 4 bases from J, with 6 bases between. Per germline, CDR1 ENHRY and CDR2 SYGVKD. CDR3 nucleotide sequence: TGTGCCATCAGTGAGTCCTGGACAGAGACCCAGTACTTC. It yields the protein CAISESWTETQYF.

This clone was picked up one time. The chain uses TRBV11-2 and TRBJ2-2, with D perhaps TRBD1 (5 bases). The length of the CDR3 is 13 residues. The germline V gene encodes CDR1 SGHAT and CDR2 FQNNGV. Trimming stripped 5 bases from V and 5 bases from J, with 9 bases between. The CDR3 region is CASSQGVTGELFF. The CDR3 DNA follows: TGTGCCAGCAGCCAAGGGGTTACCGGGGAGCTGTTTTTT.

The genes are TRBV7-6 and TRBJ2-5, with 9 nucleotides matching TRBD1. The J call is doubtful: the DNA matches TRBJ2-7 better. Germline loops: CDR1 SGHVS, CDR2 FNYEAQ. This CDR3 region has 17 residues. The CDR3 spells CASSFTRPGQGVHEQYF. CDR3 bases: TGTGCCAGCAGTTTTACTCGACCGGGACAGGGCGTCCACGAGCAGTACTTC.

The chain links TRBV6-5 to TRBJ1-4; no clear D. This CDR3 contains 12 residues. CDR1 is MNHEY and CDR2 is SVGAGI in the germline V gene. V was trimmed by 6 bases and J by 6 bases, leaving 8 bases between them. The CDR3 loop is CASRREDEKLFF. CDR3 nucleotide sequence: TGTGCCAGCAGGAGGGAGGATGAAAAACTGTTTTTT.

The CDR3 DNA sequence: TGTGCCAGCAGCCCCCTAGCGGGGGGGGGTAATGAGCAGTTCTTC. Translation gives CASSPLAGGGNEQFF. V is TRBV4-2 and J is TRBJ2-1, with 12 positions matching TRBD2. Germline-derived CDR1 and CDR2 are LGHNA and YNFKEQ. The trim removed 4 bases at V and 7 bases at J, leaving 5 bases unmatched. CDR3 length equals 15 residues.

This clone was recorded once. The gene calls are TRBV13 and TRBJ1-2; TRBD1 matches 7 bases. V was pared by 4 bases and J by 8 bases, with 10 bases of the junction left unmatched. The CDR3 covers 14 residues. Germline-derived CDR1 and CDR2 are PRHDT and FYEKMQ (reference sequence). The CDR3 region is CASSSTGKGEGYTF. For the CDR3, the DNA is TGTGCCAGCAGCTCGACAGGGAAGGGTGAGGGCTACACCTTC.

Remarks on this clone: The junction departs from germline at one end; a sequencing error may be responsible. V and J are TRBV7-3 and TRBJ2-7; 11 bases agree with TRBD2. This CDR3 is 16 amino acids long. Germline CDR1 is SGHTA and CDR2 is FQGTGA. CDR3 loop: CASSITGTSGAYEQYF. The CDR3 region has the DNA TGTGCCAGCAGCATAACCGGGACTAGCGGAGCCTACGAGCAGTACTTC.

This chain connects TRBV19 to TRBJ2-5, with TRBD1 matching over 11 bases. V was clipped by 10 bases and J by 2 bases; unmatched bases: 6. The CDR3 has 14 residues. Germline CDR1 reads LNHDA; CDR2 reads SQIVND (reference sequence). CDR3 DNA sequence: TGTGCCACTACCGGGACAGGGGGGCAAGAGACCCAGTACTTC. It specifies CATTGTGGQETQYF.

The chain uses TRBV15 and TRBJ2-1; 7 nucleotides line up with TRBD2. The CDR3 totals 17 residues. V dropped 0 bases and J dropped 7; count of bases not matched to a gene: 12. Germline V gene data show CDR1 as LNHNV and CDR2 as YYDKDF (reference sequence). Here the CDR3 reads CATSRDASAGVTNEQFF. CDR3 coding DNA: TGTGCCACCAGCAGAGATGCGAGCGCGGGGGTTACTAATGAGCAGTTCTTC.

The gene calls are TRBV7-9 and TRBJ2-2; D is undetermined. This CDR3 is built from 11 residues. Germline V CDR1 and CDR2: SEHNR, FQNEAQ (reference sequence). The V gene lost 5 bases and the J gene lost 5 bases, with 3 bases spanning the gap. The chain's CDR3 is CASSTTGELFF. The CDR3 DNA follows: TGTGCCAGCAGCACAACCGGGGAGCTGTTTTTT.

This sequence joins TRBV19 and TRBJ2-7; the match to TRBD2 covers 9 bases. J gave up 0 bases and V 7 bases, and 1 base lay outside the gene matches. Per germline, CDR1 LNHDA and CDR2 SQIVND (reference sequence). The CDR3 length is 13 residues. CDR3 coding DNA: TGTGCCAGTAAGACTAGCGGCTCCTACGAGCAGTACTTC. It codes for CASKTSGSYEQYF.